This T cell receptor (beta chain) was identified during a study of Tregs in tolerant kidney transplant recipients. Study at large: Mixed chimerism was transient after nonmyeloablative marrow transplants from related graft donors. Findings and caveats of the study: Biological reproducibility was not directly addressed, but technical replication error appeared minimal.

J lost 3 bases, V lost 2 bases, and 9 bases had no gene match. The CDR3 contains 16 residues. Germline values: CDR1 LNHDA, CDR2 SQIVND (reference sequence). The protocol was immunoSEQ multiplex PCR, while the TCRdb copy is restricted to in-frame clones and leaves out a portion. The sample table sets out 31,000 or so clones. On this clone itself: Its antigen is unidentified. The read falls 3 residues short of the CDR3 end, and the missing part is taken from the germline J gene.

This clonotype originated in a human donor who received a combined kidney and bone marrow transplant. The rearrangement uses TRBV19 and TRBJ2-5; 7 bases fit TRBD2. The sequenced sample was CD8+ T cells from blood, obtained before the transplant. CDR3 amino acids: CASSIWGGEPKETQYF. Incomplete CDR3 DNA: TGTGCCAGTAGTATATGGGGGGGAGAGCCGAAAGAGACC.